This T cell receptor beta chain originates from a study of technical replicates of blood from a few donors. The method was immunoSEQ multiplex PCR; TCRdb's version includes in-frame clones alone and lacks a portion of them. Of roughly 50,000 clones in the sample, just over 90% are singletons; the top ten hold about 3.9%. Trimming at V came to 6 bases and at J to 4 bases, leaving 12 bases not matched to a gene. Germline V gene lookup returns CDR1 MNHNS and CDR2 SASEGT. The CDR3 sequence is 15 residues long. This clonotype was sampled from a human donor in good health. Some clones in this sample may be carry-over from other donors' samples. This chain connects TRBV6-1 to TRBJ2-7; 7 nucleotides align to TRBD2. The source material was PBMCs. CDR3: CASRYDGRVTYEQYF. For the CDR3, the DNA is TGTGCCAGCAGATACGATGGGAGGGTTACTTACGAGCAGTACTTC.